Shown below are 25 T cell receptor beta chains from a single sample sequenced in a study of T cells after posttransplantation cyclophosphamide. Repertoires were generated with immunoSEQ multiplex PCR, while TCRdb's copy carries only in-frame clones and drops some. The top ten hold 14% to 15% of the sample, which has roughly 30,000 clones, around 90% seen once. The sequencing input was PBMCs. Source of these receptors: a woman aged 40 to 49 with a blood cancer, CMV-positive, and with a related stem cell donor.

Remarks on this clone: This same CDR3 is encoded by further DNA sequences in the sample. The rearrangement uses TRBV5-1 and TRBJ1-1; 9 nucleotides agree with TRBD1. This CDR3 has 14 amino acids. The J segment lost 1 base and the V segment lost 4 bases, leaving 2 bases of the junction unmatched. Per germline, CDR1 SGHRS and CDR2 YFSETQ. The CDR3 coding sequence is TGCGCCAGCAGCGGGACAGGGAAGAACACTGAAGCTTTCTTT. It encodes CASSGTGKNTEAFF.

The CDR3 DNA follows: TGCAGCGCCTCTGCTCGGGAAGGCACCGGGGAGCTGTTTTTT. Encoded protein: CSASAREGTGELFF. V is TRBV29-1 and J is TRBJ2-2, with a possible D match to TRBD2 (5 bases). V lost 7 bases and J lost 4, with 16 bases in between. Germline-derived CDR1 and CDR2 are SQVTM and ANQGSEA. This CDR3 spans 14 amino acids.

The rearrangement joins TRBV12-5 to TRBJ2-1, with D maybe TRBD1 (6 bases). CDR1 LGHNT and CDR2 FRNRAP come from the germline V gene. The CDR3 is 13 amino acids. V was shortened by 5 bases and J by 9 bases, with 14 bases between the two germline ends. The DNA of the CDR3 is TGTGCTAGTGGTCACAGGGAAGGGGGTGAGCAGTTCTTC. Its protein is CASGHREGGEQFF. The full variable domain, rest sourced from reference TRBV12-5 and TRBJ2-1, is DARVTQTPRHKVTEMGQEVTMRCQPILGHNTVFWYRQTMMQGLELLAYFRNRAPLDDSGMPKDRFSAEMPDATLATLKIQPSEPRDSAVYFCASGHREGGEQFFGPGTRLTVL.

The chain links TRBV25-1 to TRBJ1-5; perhaps TRBD1 as D (6 bases). The CDR3 totals 15 residues. Germline V lookup: CDR1 MGHDK, CDR2 SYGVNS. With 5 bases removed from V and 8 bases from J, the gap between germline ends came to 19 bases. The CDR3 loop reads CASSQGTTAHEPQHF. For the CDR3, the DNA is TGTGCCAGCAGTCAAGGGACAACTGCTCACGAGCCCCAGCATTTT.

This chain connects TRBV18 to TRBJ1-2; 9 nucleotides agree with TRBD1. The CDR3 is 19 residues long. J gave up 5 bases and V 0 bases, and 16 bases lay outside the gene matches. CDR1 is KGHSH and CDR2 is LQKENI in the germline V gene. The CDR3 DNA is TGTGCCAGCTCACCACCGGGAAGAACAGGGGGCTATACACCTTATGGCTACACCTTC. Translation: CASSPPGRTGGYTPYGYTF.

The count of this clone is one. This chain uses TRBV7-6 with TRBJ2-1; D gene unclear. The germline gives CDR1 SGHVS, CDR2 FNYEAQ. This CDR3 spans 14 amino acids. The V gene lost 2 bases and the J gene lost 1 base, with 6 bases spanning the gap. The CDR3 loop is CASSLSESYNEQFF. CDR3 coding DNA: TGTGCCAGCAGCTTAAGCGAATCCTACAATGAGCAGTTCTTC. The variable domain in full, completed from reference TRBV7-6 and TRBJ2-1, reads GAGVSQSPRYKVTKRGQDVALRCDPISGHVSLYWYRQALGQGPEFLTYFNYEAQQDKSGLPNDRFSAERPEGSISTLTIQRTEQRDSAMYRCASSLSESYNEQFFGPGTRLTVL.

The chain employs TRBV14 and TRBJ2-2, with D possibly being TRBD1 (5 bases). The V and J ends lost 6 bases and 0 bases respectively, with 11 bases between them. The CDR3 extends over 15 amino acids. Germline assignment: CDR1 SGHDN and CDR2 FVKESK. The DNA of the CDR3 is TGTGCCAGCAGTCAGACAGAAGCGAACACCGGGGAGCTGTTTTTT. This gives the protein CASSQTEANTGELFF.

V and J are TRBV6-5 and TRBJ2-1; D is possibly TRBD2 (5 bases). V dropped 2 bases and J dropped 8 bases, with 10 bases sitting between them. The CDR3 has 13 residues. CDR1 MNHEY and CDR2 SVGAGI come from the germline V gene. Written as DNA, the CDR3 is TGTGCCAGCAGTTACGATGCGGGCTATGAGCAGTTCTTC. Amino acids: CASSYDAGYEQFF.

This chain joins TRBV28 and TRBJ2-3; D ambiguous. In germline, CDR1 is MDHEN, CDR2 SYDVKM. This CDR3 comprises 13 residues. V was shortened by 5 bases and J by 2 bases, with 8 bases between the two germline ends. The CDR3 sequence: CASSPPFTDTQYF. CDR3 DNA sequence: TGTGCCAGCAGTCCTCCGTTCACAGATACGCAGTATTTT. Together with reference TRBV28 and TRBJ2-3, the CDR3 gives the full variable domain: DVKVTQSSRYLVKRTGEKVFLECVQDMDHENMFWYRQDPGLGLRLIYFSYDVKMKEKGDIPEGYSVSREKKERFSLILESASTNQTSMYLCASSPPFTDTQYFGPGTRLTVL.

V gene TRBV19 combines with J gene TRBJ2-2; a weak D match, TRBD2 (6 bases). The CDR3 loop spans 13 amino acids. With 7 bases removed from V and 2 bases from J, the gap between germline ends came to 8 bases. Germline values: CDR1 LNHDA, CDR2 SQIVND (reference sequence). The DNA of the CDR3 is TGTGCCAGTACCGGGGGTAACACCGGGGAGCTGTTTTTT. This codes for CASTGGNTGELFF.

V and J are TRBV4-2 and TRBJ1-1, with D possibly TRBD1 on 6 matching bases. V was cut by 0 bases and J by 8 bases, with 13 bases left in between. The V gene's germline CDR1 is LGHNA and CDR2 YNFKEQ. This CDR3 region has 14 residues. The CDR3 DNA reads TGTGCCAGCAGCCAAGATTTGGGAACAGGGGAAGCTTTCTTT. This gives the protein CASSQDLGTGEAFF.

V usage is TRBV5-1 and J usage is TRBJ2-2; D is ambiguous. The CDR3 covers 14 residues. The germline gives CDR1 SGHRS, CDR2 YFSETQ. Trimming stripped 6 bases from V and 0 bases from J, with 9 bases between. In DNA, the CDR3 is TGCGCCAGCAACCGTCTAACGAACACCGGGGAGCTGTTTTTT. This gives the protein CASNRLTNTGELFF.

J is TRBJ1-1 and V is TRBV9; 7 nucleotides align to TRBD1. CDR1 SGDLS and CDR2 YYNGEE come from the germline V gene. V lost 0 bases and J lost 3; bases outside the gene matches: 5. The CDR3 contains 15 residues. The DNA of the CDR3 is TGTGCCAGCAGCGTAGTGACAGGGCATGACACTGAAGCTTTCTTT. Its translation: CASSVVTGHDTEAFF.

This sequence joins TRBV28 and TRBJ1-5; D gene unclear. Trimming shortened V by 3 bases and J by 3 bases, and 9 bases separated the two germline ends. CDR1 and CDR2 from the germline V gene are MDHEN and SYDVKM. The CDR3 is 14 residues long. The CDR3 loop is CASSFRHINQPQHF. The CDR3 DNA reads TGTGCCAGCAGTTTCAGACACATCAATCAGCCCCAGCATTTT.

The V call is TRBV29-1, the J call TRBJ1-2, with D maybe TRBD1 (6 bases). This CDR3 has 12 amino acids. V was clipped by 3 bases and J by 4 bases, with 9 bases between them. The germline V gene encodes CDR1 SQVTM and CDR2 ANQGSEA. CDR3 nucleotides: TGCAGCGTTGATCCCAGGGGCTATGGCTACACCTTC. As protein: CSVDPRGYGYTF.

The chain combines TRBV18 with TRBJ2-3, with D unresolved. Germline assignment: CDR1 KGHSH and CDR2 LQKENI. V was trimmed by 6 bases and J by 4 bases, leaving 8 bases between them. CDR3 length: 12 amino acids. The CDR3 coding sequence is TGTGCCAGCTCTCTCTTCTCAGATACGCAGTATTTT. Its translation: CASSLFSDTQYF.

V gene TRBV5-5 combines with J gene TRBJ1-1, with D hard to call. This CDR3 is 11 amino acids long. V lost 5 bases to trimming and J lost 2 bases, with 4 bases between them. The germline gives CDR1 SGHKS, CDR2 YYEKEE (reference sequence). The CDR3: CASSLNTEAFF. Written as DNA, the CDR3 is TGTGCCAGCAGTCTTAACACTGAAGCTTTCTTT.

CDR3 nucleotide sequence: TGTGCCAGTTCGAGAGGGTCCTACAATGAGCAGTTCTTC. Residues: CASSRGSYNEQFF. The chain employs TRBV19 and TRBJ2-1; D might be TRBD2 (5 bases). The germline V and J ends were trimmed by 8 bases and 1 base, with 9 bases remaining between them. Germline-derived CDR1 and CDR2 are LNHDA and SQIVND (reference sequence). The CDR3 has 13 residues. Full variable domain (missing parts from reference TRBV19 and TRBJ2-1): DGGITQSPKYLFRKEGQNVTLSCEQNLNHDAMYWYRQDPGQGLRLIYYSQIVNDFQKGDIAEGYSVSREKKESFPLTVTSAQKNPTAFYLCASSRGSYNEQFFGPGTRLTVL.

The V and J genes are TRBV23-1 and TRBJ2-5; possible D gene TRBD2, 7 bases. The DNA end is more similar to TRBJ2-7, so the J call may be wrong. TRBV23-1 carries the ORF label, with uncertain function. CDR3 length: 16 residues. CDR3 DNA sequence: TGCGCCAGCAGTCAATCGATGGGGGGGGCTTCCTACGAGCAGTACTTC. Protein: CASSQSMGGASYEQYF.

The chain joins TRBV6-6 to TRBJ2-2; TRBD2 matches 13 bases. Germline loops: CDR1 MNHNY, CDR2 SVGAGI (reference sequence). V dropped 4 bases and J dropped 7; count of bases not matched to a gene: 6. This CDR3 is 16 amino acids long. CDR3 nucleotides: TGTGCCAGCAGTTTCACTAGCGGGGGGGCCATCGGGGAGCTGTTTTTT. Residues: CASSFTSGGAIGELFF.

The chain recombines TRBV6-5 with TRBJ1-4, with 8 bases identical to TRBD1. CDR3 length equals 15 residues. The germline V gene has CDR1 MNHEY and CDR2 SVGAGI. The ends lost 5 bases at V and 3 bases at J; junction bases unmatched: 5. The CDR3 spells CASSHPTGANEKLFF. CDR3 coding DNA: TGTGCCAGCAGTCACCCGACAGGGGCTAATGAAAAACTGTTTTTT.

V gene TRBV5-5 combines with J gene TRBJ1-4; TRBD1 aligns across 8 bases. The germline V gene encodes CDR1 SGHKS and CDR2 YYEKEE (reference sequence). The CDR3 is 15 residues long. V lost 4 bases and J lost 7; bases outside the gene matches: 9. CDR3 in amino acids: CASSLDGQGGEKLFF. As DNA, the CDR3 is TGTGCCAGCAGCCTGGACGGACAGGGAGGTGAAAAACTGTTTTTT.

The chain employs TRBV29-1 and TRBJ1-2; TRBD1 aligns across 7 bases. The CDR3 is made up of 11 amino acids. V was pared by 6 bases and J by 7 bases, with 5 bases of the junction left unmatched. CDR1 is SQVTM and CDR2 is ANQGSEA in the germline V gene. CDR3 nucleotide sequence: TGCAGCGTGTCAACAGGGGTTGGCTACACCTTC. This sequence encodes CSVSTGVGYTF.

The chain joins TRBV7-2 to TRBJ1-6; the match to TRBD1 covers 7 bases. V trimming: 5 bases; J trimming: 6 bases; junction bases outside the gene matches: 10. Germline V gene sequence: CDR1 SGHTA, CDR2 FQGNSA. This CDR3 region has 16 residues. As DNA, the CDR3 is TGTGCCAGCAGCAACTCCGACAGGGCCCCTAATTCACCCCTCCACTTT. As protein: CASSNSDRAPNSPLHF.

CDR3 sequence (DNA): TGTGCCAGCAGCCTCGCGGAGGGAAACACCATATATTTT. Translating it yields CASSLAEGNTIYF. The chain is built from TRBV14 and TRBJ1-3; unclear D gene. Trimming removed 4 bases at V and 4 bases at J, with 8 bases between. The length of the CDR3 is 13 residues. From germline, CDR1 is SGHDN and CDR2 FVKESK.